The 5 T cell receptor beta chains presented below share a single source sample, sequenced in a study of tumor-infiltrating lymphocytes in primary liver carcinoma (TCRdb year 2017). TCRdb lists the instrument as Illumina HiSeq 2500. Using a constant-region primer and ProtoScript II reverse transcriptase, TCRbeta-specific cDNA was reverse-transcribed from approximately 0.55 ug total RNA. TCRbeta libraries were built with three nested multiplex PCR rounds, a slightly modified ARM-PCR procedure. Multiplex TRBV1-TRBV30 forward primers and a Cbeta reverse primer were used in the first two PCR rounds, each of which was run for around 10 cycles. In-frame beta chains were kept once TCRdb had trimmed the public reads at Q25 with fastp and called clones with MiXCR. Rows with one shared CDR3 protein collapse into an entry with the most common genes and DNA. This sample holds 320,000 or so distinct CDR3 sequences; more than 55% were observed only once. Together, the top ten hold about 8.4% of the sample.

RNA from unsorted whole blood was extracted with TRIzol reagent, and germline DNA was obtained with the DNeasy Blood & Tissue kit. Sequencing was done on a sample of peripheral blood. These receptors all stem from a man aged 35-49 years with primary liver carcinoma and hepatitis B virus infection.

This clonotype was seen ten or more times. The chain employs TRBV6-6 and TRBJ1-5; D gene unclear. The germline V gene encodes CDR1 MNHNY and CDR2 SVGAGI (reference sequence). There are 15 residues in the CDR3. Trimming stripped 2 bases from V and 0 bases from J, with 8 bases between. The CDR3, as DNA: TGTGCCAGCAGTTACAAGTCGGTTAGCAATCAGCCCCAGCATTTT. This gives the protein CASSYKSVSNQPQHF.

This clonotype was counted many times. The genes are TRBV6-5 and TRBJ1-1; tentatively, D is TRBD1 (5 bases). CDR1 and CDR2 from the germline V gene are MNHEY and SVGAGI. Trimming took off 0 bases at V and 1 base at J, with 9 bases between the two ends. The length of the CDR3 is 15 residues. CDR3 DNA sequence: TGTGCCAGCAGTTACTCCCTGGGGACGAACACTGAAGCTTTCTTT. Its translation: CASSYSLGTNTEAFF.

The gene calls are TRBV29-1 and TRBJ2-1; D gene uncertain. This CDR3 has 11 amino acids. The V gene lost 3 bases and the J gene lost 10 bases, with 10 bases spanning the gap. The germline gives CDR1 SQVTM, CDR2 ANQGSEA. The DNA for the CDR3 is TGCAGCGTTGACCCCCCGCGGGAGCAGTTCTTC. Amino acid sequence: CSVDPPREQFF.

On this clonotype: This may be a read error: a much more frequent sequence differs by one nucleotide. The conserved phenylalanine or tryptophan is not found at the CDR3 terminus, so this likely reflects a read error. The chain recombines TRBV4-1 with TRBJ2-7; the D gene is possibly TRBD1 (6 bases). This CDR3 contains 15 residues. The germline V gene has CDR1 MGHRA and CDR2 YSYEKL. Trimming left V 2 bases short and J 5 bases short, with 16 bases between. Here the CDR3 reads CASSQSTGFVNEQYS. In DNA form, the CDR3 reads TGCGCCAGCAGCCAATCAACAGGGTTCGTCAACGAGCAGTACTCC.

Remarks on this clonotype: Compared with germline, one end of the junction differs, possibly owing to a read error. The V call is TRBV11-2, the J call TRBJ2-1, with a tentative D call TRBD2 (5 bases). Per the germline V gene, CDR1 is SGHAT and CDR2 is FQNNGV. The CDR3 sequence is 13 residues long. In nucleotides, the CDR3 is TGTGCCAGCAGCTTAGTAGCGAACAATGGGCAGCTCTTC. Residues: CASSLVANNGQLF.